Shown below are 26 T cell receptor beta chains from a single sample sequenced in a study of T cell responses to AZD1222 COVID-19 vaccine. Libraries were prepared by immunoSEQ multiplex PCR; TCRdb keeps only in-frame clonotypes and omits some of them. Seen here are about 27,000 clones, about 90% observed once, and the top ten hold around 8.9%. The sample in question was peripheral blood, obtained 28 days after the second AZD1222 dose. These receptors originate from an adult who received the AZD1222 COVID-19 vaccine.

This rearrangement joins TRBV12-3 or TRBV12-4 to TRBJ1-5; D is unclear. V was shortened by 3 bases and J by 4 bases, with 7 bases between the two germline ends. The CDR3 consists of 13 residues. CDR3 residues: CASSFRFNQPQHF. The DNA for the CDR3 is TGTGCCAGCAGTTTTAGGTTTAATCAGCCCCAGCATTTT.

V usage is TRBV11-3 and J usage is TRBJ2-2; the match to TRBD2 covers 8 bases. V gave up 5 bases and J gave up 7 bases; unmatched junction bases: 15. The CDR3 runs 17 residues. Germline CDR1 and CDR2: SGHNT and YENEEA. The CDR3 protein is CASSTRGGDLPNGELFF. The CDR3 coding sequence is TGTGCCAGCAGCACCCGGGGGGGGGACCTCCCGAACGGGGAGCTGTTTTTT.

This clone has just a few counts. This chain joins TRBV7-9 and TRBJ2-7; TRBD1 aligns across 8 bases. The ends lost 5 bases at V and 6 bases at J; junction bases unmatched: 9. Germline V gives CDR1 SEHNR, CDR2 FQNEAQ (reference sequence). This CDR3 comprises 14 residues. CDR3 DNA: TGTGCCAGCAGCAGAGCAGACAGGGGAGGCGAGCAGTACTTC. Encoded protein: CASSRADRGGEQYF.

The rearrangement uses TRBV11-2 and TRBJ2-7; 7 bases are a match to TRBD2. With V trimmed by 4 bases and J by 7 bases, 7 bases remained unmatched. Germline V CDR1 and CDR2: SGHAT, FQNNGV. The CDR3 length is 13 residues. The CDR3 loop reads CASSSTSSREQYF. CDR3 sequence (DNA): TGTGCCAGCAGCTCGACTAGCTCGCGGGAGCAGTACTTC.

J is TRBJ2-7 and V is TRBV6-5; unclear D gene. Trimming removed 8 bases from V and 6 bases from J, with 17 bases in between. Looked up from germline, CDR1 is MNHEY and CDR2 is SVGAGI. The CDR3 spans 13 residues. CDR3 DNA: TGTGCCAGCGCCGCGGCTAGATTCTCCGAGCAGTACTTC. Encoded protein: CASAAARFSEQYF.

This chain joins TRBV6-5 and TRBJ1-1, with D maybe TRBD1 (5 bases). The CDR3 runs to 12 residues. The germline CDR1 and CDR2 sequences are MNHEY and SVGAGI. V was cut by 6 bases and J by 2 bases, with 7 bases left in between. CDR3 bases: TGTGCCAGCAGGGGGGGTAACACTGAAGCTTTCTTT. Translation gives CASRGGNTEAFF.

This clone was detected only once. The chain has TRBV9 and TRBJ2-5, with 9 bases matching TRBD1. Losses at the gene ends were 2 bases for V and 5 bases for J; bases not matched to a gene: 7. CDR1 is SGDLS and CDR2 is YYNGEE in the germline V gene. The CDR3 has 15 residues. The CDR3 protein is CASSVSGTGRETQYF. CDR3 coding DNA: TGTGCCAGCAGCGTTTCCGGGACAGGGAGGGAGACCCAGTACTTC.

The chain employs TRBV20-1 and TRBJ2-7; TRBD2 matches 11 bases. The V gene end was trimmed by 3 bases and the J gene end by 3 bases; junction bases not matched to a gene: 7. The CDR3 has 15 residues. CDR1 DFQATT and CDR2 SNEGSKA come from the germline V gene (reference sequence). In nucleotides, the CDR3 is TGCAGTGCTAGTGGGGGCACTAGCGGGAGCTACGAGCAGTACTTC. Protein product: CSASGGTSGSYEQYF.

The chain employs TRBV2 and TRBJ2-1, with D possibly TRBD2 on 5 matching bases. The ends were cut back, 7 bases at V and 3 bases at J, with 10 bases in the middle. Germline CDR1 reads SNHLY; CDR2 reads FYNNEI. This CDR3 has 13 residues. CDR3 sequence: CASILGVYNEQFF. In nucleotides, the CDR3 is TGTGCCAGCATTCTGGGAGTCTACAATGAGCAGTTCTTC. Full variable domain (rest looked up from reference TRBV2 and TRBJ2-1): EPEVTQTPSHQVTQMGQEVILRCVPISNHLYFYWYRQILGQKVEFLVSFYNNEISEKSEIFDDQFSVERPDGSNFTLKIRSTKLEDSAMYFCASILGVYNEQFFGPGTRLTVL.

The table lists this clone with a count of one. This chain links TRBV3-1 (or the pseudogene TRBV3-2) with TRBJ2-7; 11 bases align to TRBD2. This CDR3 region has 13 residues. Germline loops: CDR1 LGHDT, CDR2 YNNKEL (reference sequence). Losses at the gene ends were 4 bases for V and 4 bases for J; bases not matched to a gene: 0. CDR3 protein: CASSRLAGYEQYF. The DNA of the CDR3 is TGTGCCAGCAGCCGACTAGCGGGGTACGAGCAGTACTTC.

V usage is TRBV4-3 and J usage is TRBJ2-2; D ambiguous. V was shortened by 3 bases and J by 0 bases, with 14 bases between the two germline ends. The CDR3 length is 17 residues. Germline CDR1 reads LGHNA; CDR2 reads YSLEER. The CDR3 bases are TGCGCCAGCAGCCACCTGCTGTCTGTCGCGAACACCGGGGAGCTGTTTTTT. Translation: CASSHLLSVANTGELFF.

The chain joins TRBV14 to TRBJ2-1; 8 bases are shared with TRBD1. Germline-derived CDR1 and CDR2 are SGHDN and FVKESK. The CDR3 contains 13 residues. The ends lost 0 bases at V and 15 bases at J; junction bases unmatched: 7. The CDR3 nucleotides read TGTGCCAGCAGCCAAGATAGGCAGGGGGCGCGGTTCTTC. Its translation is CASSQDRQGARFF. Full variable domain (remainder filled in from reference TRBV14 and TRBJ2-1): EAGVTQFPSHSVIEKGQTVTLRCDPISGHDNLYWYRRVMGKEIKFLLHFVKESKQDESGMPNNRFLAERTGGTYSTLKVQPAELEDSGVYFCASSQDRQGARFFGPGTRLTVL.

The table lists this clone with a few counts. The V gene is TRBV28, the J gene TRBJ2-5, with D unclear. The germline CDR1 and CDR2 sequences are MDHEN and SYDVKM. The CDR3 runs to 13 residues. The V end lost 4 bases, the J end lost 2 bases, and 8 bases lay between the germline ends. The DNA of the CDR3 is TGTGCCAGCAGTTCCCCGGCACAAGAGACCCAGTACTTC. Protein: CASSSPAQETQYF.

This clone turned up a few times. This chain uses TRBV7-9 with TRBJ2-3; D uncertain. The CDR3 runs 15 residues. V was cut by 5 bases and J by 0 bases, with 12 bases left in between. The germline CDR1 and CDR2 sequences are SEHNR and FQNEAQ (reference sequence). The CDR3 spells CASSPLGFSTDTQYF. CDR3 nucleotides: TGTGCCAGCAGCCCCCTGGGATTTAGCACAGATACGCAGTATTTT.

The V call is TRBV25-1, the J call TRBJ1-1; TRBD1 agrees at 7 bases. Germline CDR1 and CDR2: MGHDK and SYGVNS. The trim removed 6 bases at V and 4 bases at J, leaving 14 bases unmatched. This CDR3 contains 16 residues. The CDR3, as DNA: TGTGCCAGCAGAGATCCGAAGGGGGGGGACAGCACTGAAGCTTTCTTT. Amino acid sequence: CASRDPKGGDSTEAFF.

This chain uses TRBV24-1 with TRBJ1-5; tentative D call: TRBD1 (5 bases). The V gene's germline CDR1 is KGHDR and CDR2 SFDVKD. V lost 5 bases, J lost 2 bases, and 6 bases lay in between. The CDR3 has 13 amino acids. DNA of the CDR3: TGTGCCACCAGTGCGGGGGGCAATCAGCCCCAGCATTTT. Protein product: CATSAGGNQPQHF.

The chain combines TRBV9 with TRBJ1-2, with D possibly matching TRBD1 (6 bases). Trimming pared 2 bases from V and 4 bases from J, leaving 15 bases between. Germline values: CDR1 SGDLS, CDR2 YYNGEE. CDR3 size: 15 residues. The CDR3 coding sequence is TGTGCCAGCAGCGTCACCCACAGGGCCTCCTATGGCTACACCTTC. It specifies CASSVTHRASYGYTF. The complete variable domain, with remaining parts taken from reference TRBV9 and TRBJ1-2, reads DSGVTQTPKHLITATGQRVTLRCSPRSGDLSVYWYQQSLDQGLQFLIQYYNGEERAKGNILERFSAQQFPDLHSELNLSSLELGDSALYFCASSVTHRASYGYTFGSGTRLTVV.

The chain combines TRBV4-2 with TRBJ2-2, with 10 nucleotides matching TRBD1. CDR1 and CDR2 from the germline V gene are LGHNA and YNFKEQ. This CDR3 has 17 amino acids. Losses at the gene ends were 4 bases for V and 0 bases for J; bases not matched to a gene: 5. CDR3 sequence: CASSRETGGTNTGELFF. The CDR3, as DNA: TGTGCCAGCAGCCGGGAGACAGGGGGCACGAACACCGGGGAGCTGTTTTTT.

The rearrangement uses TRBV13 and TRBJ1-1, with TRBD1 identical over 7 bases. The CDR3 runs to 17 residues. V was pared by 2 bases and J by 0 bases, with 9 bases of the junction left unmatched. Germline CDR1 PRHDT, CDR2 FYEKMQ (reference sequence). CDR3 sequence reads: CASSLQGGSGVNTEAFF. The CDR3 DNA reads as TGTGCCAGCAGCTTACAGGGGGGGTCGGGGGTGAACACTGAAGCTTTCTTT.

The chain carries TRBV5-1 and TRBJ2-7; D possibly matches TRBD1 or TRBD2 (5 bases each). The CDR3 consists of 13 residues. V was clipped by 5 bases and J by 5 bases, with 14 bases between them. Germline V gives CDR1 SGHRS, CDR2 YFSETQ. The CDR3 spells CASRNEGSHEQYF. The CDR3 DNA follows: TGCGCCAGCAGGAACGAGGGGTCCCACGAGCAGTACTTC.

CDR3 sequence (DNA): TGTGCCACCGCTGGAGGGAATTCACCCCTCCACTTT. As protein: CATAGGNSPLHF. The chain couples TRBV28 to TRBJ1-6; unclear D gene. CDR1 and CDR2 from the germline V gene are MDHEN and SYDVKM. The CDR3 spans 12 residues. The V end lost 10 bases, the J end lost 7 bases, and 11 bases lay between the germline ends.

Here the CDR3 reads CASSFGLAGVEQFF. As DNA, the CDR3 is TGTGCCAGCAGTTTCGGACTAGCGGGAGTTGAGCAGTTCTTC. The chain uses TRBV28 and TRBJ2-1, with 13 bases identical to TRBD2. The CDR3 runs to 14 residues. CDR1 and CDR2 from the germline V gene are MDHEN and SYDVKM. The V segment lost 3 bases and the J segment 9 bases; nucleotides outside the gene matches: 2. Drawing the rest from reference TRBV28 and TRBJ2-1, the complete variable domain is DVKVTQSSRYLVKRTGEKVFLECVQDMDHENMFWYRQDPGLGLRLIYFSYDVKMKEKGDIPEGYSVSREKKERFSLILESASTNQTSMYLCASSFGLAGVEQFFGPGTRLTVL.

This clone was found a few times. The chain joins TRBV7-3 to TRBJ2-2; the D is unclear. V was cut by 5 bases and J by 6 bases, with 16 bases left in between. This CDR3 spans 15 amino acids. CDR1 SGHTA and CDR2 FQGTGA come from the germline V gene. CDR3 region: CASSQDSASAGELFF. As DNA, the CDR3 is TGTGCCAGCAGCCAAGACTCCGCGTCGGCCGGGGAGCTGTTTTTT.

This rearrangement joins TRBV5-1 to TRBJ2-2; the match to TRBD1 covers 11 bases. There are 14 residues in the CDR3. J lost 4 bases, V lost 7 bases, and 3 bases had no gene match. The V gene's germline CDR1 is SGHRS and CDR2 YFSETQ. The CDR3 DNA sequence: TGCGCCAGCGGCGGACAGGGGGCCACCGGGGAGCTGTTTTTT. This codes for CASGGQGATGELFF.

This chain connects TRBV27 to TRBJ2-2; D gene ambiguous. Germline V gives CDR1 MNHEY, CDR2 SMNVEV (reference sequence). Trimming removed 6 bases at V and 3 bases at J, with 14 bases between. The CDR3 extends over 15 amino acids. CDR3 loop: CASRERYGYTGELFF. CDR3 in DNA: TGTGCCAGCAGAGAACGGTACGGGTACACCGGGGAGCTGTTTTTT.

The chain links TRBV29-1 to TRBJ1-1; D is perhaps TRBD1 (6 bases). Trimming cost V 3 bases and J 5 bases, with 10 bases left between them. Germline-derived CDR1 and CDR2 are SQVTM and ANQGSEA. The CDR3 is 12 amino acids. CDR3 sequence: CSVDPGQTEAFF. In nucleotides, the CDR3 is TGCAGCGTTGACCCCGGACAGACTGAAGCTTTCTTT.